Following are 5 T cell receptor beta chains from one sample sequenced in a study of cytomegalovirus exposure and HLA in healthy donors. Primers included in the PCR were 60 Vbeta and 13 Jbeta primers. TCRdb keeps only in-frame clones here, not all; method: immunoSEQ multiplex PCR. The table has fewer than 200,000 clones, roughly 80% seen once. Sequenced input: PBMCs. All receptors derive from a woman aged 18-29 years in good health and CMV-seronegative.

The V call is TRBV5-8, the J call TRBJ1-1; D remains ambiguous. The CDR3 spans 14 residues. With 3 bases removed from V and 4 bases from J, the gap between germline ends came to 13 bases. CDR1 and CDR2 (germline): SGHTS, YDEGEE. DNA for the CDR3: TGTGCCAGCAGCTCCCAACGACGGAGCACTGAAGCTTTCTTT. Translated: CASSSQRRSTEAFF.

This chain joins TRBV4-3 and TRBJ2-7, with 8 bases identical to TRBD1. This CDR3 is built from 14 residues. Germline loops: CDR1 LGHNA, CDR2 YSLEER. Germline trimming cut 6 bases from V and 5 bases from J; bases unmatched to any gene: 9. The CDR3 DNA sequence: TGCGCCAGCAGTAGGGACAGGTGGATAGACGAGCAGTACTTC. It specifies CASSRDRWIDEQYF.

The rearrangement links TRBV28 to TRBJ2-1; D perhaps matches TRBD2 (6 bases). The CDR3 extends over 14 amino acids. With 4 bases removed from V and 5 bases from J, the gap between germline ends came to 12 bases. Germline V gene data show CDR1 as MDHEN and CDR2 as SYDVKM. CDR3 in amino acids: CASSSAGQHNEQFF. The DNA of the CDR3 is TGTGCCAGCAGTTCAGCGGGTCAGCACAATGAGCAGTTCTTC. Variable domain in full (rest from reference TRBV28 and TRBJ2-1): DVKVTQSSRYLVKRTGEKVFLECVQDMDHENMFWYRQDPGLGLRLIYFSYDVKMKEKGDIPEGYSVSREKKERFSLILESASTNQTSMYLCASSSAGQHNEQFFGPGTRLTVL.

The chain carries TRBV7-9 and TRBJ1-1; D is possibly TRBD1 (5 bases). This CDR3 has 12 amino acids. The V and J ends lost 5 bases and 11 bases respectively, with 15 bases between them. Germline-derived CDR1 and CDR2 are SEHNR and FQNEAQ (reference sequence). The DNA of the CDR3 is TGTGCCAGCAGCCCCTTCGGTGGGGCCGCTTTCTTT. Translated, it gives CASSPFGGAAFF.

The V call is TRBV18, the J call TRBJ1-1; the D gene is possibly TRBD1 (5 bases). CDR1 and CDR2 (germline): KGHSH, LQKENI. This CDR3 comprises 13 residues. Trimming removed 3 bases at V and 8 bases at J, with 13 bases between. In DNA form, the CDR3 reads TGTGCCAGCTCACCTCGCGGGGGTACAGAAGCTTTCTTT. Protein product: CASSPRGGTEAFF.